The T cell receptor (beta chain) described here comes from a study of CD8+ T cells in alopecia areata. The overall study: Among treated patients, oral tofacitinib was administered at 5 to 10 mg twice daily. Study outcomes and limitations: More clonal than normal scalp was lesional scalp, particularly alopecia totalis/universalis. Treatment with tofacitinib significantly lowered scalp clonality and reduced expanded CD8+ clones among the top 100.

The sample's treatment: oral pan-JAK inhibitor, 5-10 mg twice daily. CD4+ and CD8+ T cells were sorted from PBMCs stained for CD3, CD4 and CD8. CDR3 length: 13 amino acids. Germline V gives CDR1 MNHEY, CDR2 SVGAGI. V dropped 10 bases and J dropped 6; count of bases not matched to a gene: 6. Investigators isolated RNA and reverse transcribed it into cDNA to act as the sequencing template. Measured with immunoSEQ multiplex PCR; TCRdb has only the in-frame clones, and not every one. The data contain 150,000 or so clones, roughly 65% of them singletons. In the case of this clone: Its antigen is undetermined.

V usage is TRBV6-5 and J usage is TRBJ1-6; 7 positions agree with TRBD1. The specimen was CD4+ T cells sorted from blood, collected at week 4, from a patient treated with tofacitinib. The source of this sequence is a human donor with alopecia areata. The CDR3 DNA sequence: TGTGCCACGTCGGACAGGATTAATTCACCCCTCCACTTT. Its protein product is CATSDRINSPLHF.